What follows are 3 T cell receptor beta chains derived from one specimen sequenced in a study of control samples from healthy donors and cancer patients (dated by TCRdb to the early 2020s). The method behind the library was the immunoSEQ multiplex PCR assay. Sourced from immuneACCESS, this table was stored by TCRdb with only in-frame sequences that have V and J called. A share of the clones is absent; for the studies checked, an unresolved V gene accounts for under half, and the remainder has no known explanation. Present in this sample are 120,000 or so clones, about nine tenths of which were seen just once. Clones ranked in the top ten supply around 8.7% of the sample. Sequencing was performed on blood. The receptors were gathered from a man between 35 and 55 years old in good health.

The chain has TRBV6-5 and TRBJ2-5, with D maybe TRBD1 (6 bases). The CDR3 has 14 amino acids. Germline V gives CDR1 MNHEY, CDR2 SVGAGI. Trimming cost V 6 bases and J 5 bases, with 16 bases left between them. The CDR3 DNA reads as TGTGCCAGCAGCGTTTGGGGGCGCTGGGAGACCCAGTACTTC. Protein sequence: CASSVWGRWETQYF.

V usage is TRBV20-1 and J usage is TRBJ2-7; TRBD2 might be the D (6 bases). The CDR3 is made up of 15 amino acids. In germline, CDR1 is DFQATT, CDR2 SNEGSKA (reference sequence). The V gene lost 3 bases and the J gene lost 6 bases, with 21 bases spanning the gap. The CDR3 nucleotides are TGCAGTGCTAGTCACAGGAGGGCGTCAACGGGCGAGCAGTACTTC. Translated: CSASHRRASTGEQYF.

As DNA, the CDR3 is TGTGCCTGGAGTGTAGGGACAACTCATGGGACTGAAGCTTTCTTT. This sequence encodes CAWSVGTTHGTEAFF. The chain joins TRBV30 to TRBJ1-1; D is possibly TRBD1 (6 bases). The ends were cut back, 0 bases at V and 5 bases at J, with 16 bases in the middle. Germline loops: CDR1 GTSNPN, CDR2 SVGIG (reference sequence). The CDR3 runs to 15 residues.